The T cell receptor beta chain under discussion was sequenced for a study of T cell repertoires in cytomegalovirus infection. Study context: Indications came from public TCR beta signatures; they pointed to CMV infection and to a matching HLA type.

Remarks on this clonotype: Its target is unknown.

The CDR3 spans 16 residues. Losses at the gene ends were 6 bases for V and 8 bases for J; bases not matched to a gene: 16. The germline gives CDR1 MNHEY, CDR2 SMNVEV (reference sequence). General observations from the study: It was HLA-C-restricted CMV-specific TCR beta clonotypes that dominated the response ex vivo.

TCRdb re-analysed the reads in MiXCR, keeping a single row per CDR3 protein. This sample yields a few hundred thousand distinct CDR3 sequences, of which about 18% are seen a single time; around 47% belongs to the top ten. The sequence derives from a human donor in good health (CMV status not recorded). Some clones in this sample may be carry-over from other donors' samples. The J gene is TRBJ2-3, the V gene TRBV27, with 8 bases matching TRBD2. Specimen: CD8+ T cells from PBMCs. The CDR3: CASSLLRGGPQGTQYF. The CDR3 DNA reads as TGTGCCAGCAGCCTCCTACGGGGGGGGCCCCAGGGTACGCAGTATTTT.